This T cell receptor (beta chain) emerged from a study of shared clonotypes between healthy human individuals. In the study overall: There were three CD4 naive, three CD4 memory, two CD8 naive and one CD8 memory plates per donor.

This CDR3 has 17 residues. Measured with immunoSEQ multiplex PCR; TCRdb has only the in-frame clones, and not every one. The table shows roughly 2,000,000 clones, with roughly 94% occurring only once. Naive CD8 isolation took CD45RO-negative cells positively selected for CCR7 and excluded terminally differentiated effector memory CD45RA+ cells. The chain links TRBV21-1 to TRBJ2-7; TRBD1 is the table's D call and was not checked against the DNA. TRBV21-1 is reported as a pseudogene. Sequencing used naive CD8+ T cells sorted from blood. This receptor was identified in a man aged 18 to 29 in good health. The CDR3 loop is CASSGGQGRDHSYEQYF. CDR3 DNA sequence: TGTGCCAGCAGCGGAGGACAGGGCCGAGACCATTCCTACGAGCAGTACTTC.